The text below deals with one T cell receptor beta chain. Antigen: not known. Described time point: new active TB diagnosis, blood taken before or within 7 days of starting treatment. Each clinical donor contributed on average about 92,000 T cells from unsorted cryopreserved PBMC. The CDR3 extends over 14 amino acids. V dropped 5 bases and J dropped 5; count of bases not matched to a gene: 4. The germline gives CDR1 SGHTA, CDR2 FQGNSA. This specimen belongs to a study of T cells in tuberculosis. Study background: PBMC were archived before or within 7 days of starting treatment.

Assay used: immunoSEQ multiplex PCR; TCRdb lists only in-frame clones, some missing. Counted here are about 35,000 clones, 87% occurring once; the ten biggest clones make up 5.4%. The study, taken as a whole, reports: Active tuberculosis TCR-alpha repertoires lay closer to GMM-specific TCRs than IGRA-negative controls, suggesting clonal expansion. Selection depended on which cryopreserved specimens were available.

The sample in question was PBMCs, obtained at tuberculosis diagnosis. This TCR was recovered from an adult with tuberculosis. This chain uses TRBV7-2 with TRBJ1-5, with 9 bases identical to TRBD1. CDR3 sequence reads: CASSPTGGYQPQHF. CDR3 in DNA: TGTGCCAGCAGCCCAACAGGGGGCTATCAGCCCCAGCATTTT.